The 20 T cell receptor beta chains presented below share a single source sample, sequenced in a study of blood T cells in healthy people across ages. For the second PCR, which ran for about 6 to 11 cycles, a sample-barcoded 5' primer and a J-beta primer mix were used. TCRdb itself ran the 5' RACE reads through MiXCR, one entry per CDR3 protein. Seen here are 550,000 to 800,000 distinct CDR3 sequences, more than 20% observed once, and the top ten hold about 3.6%. The material sequenced was blood. The source of these receptors is an older man in good health.

The chain has TRBV5-1 and TRBJ1-5, with 10 bases that match TRBD1. The CDR3 is 15 amino acids. V trimming: 4 bases; J trimming: 3 bases; junction bases outside the gene matches: 4. Germline-derived CDR1 and CDR2 are SGHRS and YFSETQ. The CDR3 DNA follows: TGCGCCAGCAGCAGGACAGGGGGTTACAATCAGCCCCAGCATTTT. Residues: CASSRTGGYNQPQHF.

The chain recombines TRBV28 with TRBJ2-7, with TRBD1 as a possible D gene (6 bases). V was trimmed by 6 bases and J by 1 base, leaving 19 bases between them. This CDR3 has 16 amino acids. CDR1 is MDHEN, CDR2 SYDVKM, per germline. The CDR3 loop reads CASSTSWGPDSYEQYF. CDR3 sequence (DNA): TGTGCCAGCAGCACATCTTGGGGGCCGGATTCCTACGAGCAGTACTTC.

This clonotype was picked up a small number of times. The junction differs from germline at one of its ends, possibly a read error. The rearrangement links TRBV11-2 to TRBJ2-4, with 16 bases identical to TRBD2. CDR3 length: 17 amino acids. Germline CDR1 is SGHAT and CDR2 is FQNNGV. For the CDR3, the DNA is TGTGCCGGCAGCAGGGGACTAGCGGGAGGGCCGTCCGGCATTCAGTACTTC. Protein sequence: CAGSRGLAGGPSGIQYF.

This clonotype was counted a few times. The chain is built from TRBV20-1 and TRBJ2-5; the match to TRBD2 covers 8 bases. The end of the DNA fits TRBJ2-1 better, so the J call may be wrong. CDR3 length: 17 amino acids. The V gene's germline CDR1 is DFQATT and CDR2 SNEGSKA (reference sequence). The CDR3 DNA sequence: TGCAGTGCTAGATTAAGCAGAACCGGGACTAGCTACAATGAGCAGTTCTTC. This translates into CSARLSRTGTSYNEQFF.

This clonotype was recorded a few times. The CDR3 DNA follows: TGCAGTGCCGTTCTAGCGGGAGAAGGGTGGTTGGAGCAGTTCTTC. As protein: CSAVLAGEGWLEQFF. This sequence joins TRBV20-1 and TRBJ2-1; 10 positions agree with TRBD2. CDR3 length: 15 residues. V shed 6 bases, J shed 10 bases, and the junction held 15 bases outside the gene matches. CDR1 is DFQATT, CDR2 SNEGSKA, per germline (reference sequence).

The chain couples TRBV7-2 to TRBJ2-7; no definite D call. V was shortened by 4 bases and J by 2 bases, with 9 bases between the two germline ends. CDR1 is SGHTA and CDR2 is FQGNSA in the germline V gene. The CDR3 is made up of 13 amino acids. CDR3 sequence: CASSSSTTYEQYF. The CDR3 bases are TGTGCCAGCAGCTCCTCCACCACCTACGAGCAGTACTTC.

This clonotype was seen more than once but under ten times. The CDR3 sequence: CASSKTGGENQPQHF. In DNA form, the CDR3 reads TGTGCCAGCAGCAAAACAGGGGGCGAAAATCAGCCCCAGCATTTT. This chain joins TRBV12-3 or TRBV12-4 and TRBJ1-5; 9 nucleotides align to TRBD1. The CDR3 covers 15 residues. The J segment lost 4 bases and the V segment lost 6 bases, leaving 7 bases of the junction unmatched.

Of note for this clonotype: The junction departs from the called germline gene at one end, perhaps through a read error. This chain joins TRBV4-1 and TRBJ2-2; a possible D gene is TRBD2 (6 bases). The CDR3 loop spans 16 amino acids. CDR1 is MGHRA and CDR2 is YSYEKL in the germline V gene. CDR3 nucleotide sequence: TGCGCTAGCAGCCAAGTCGGGGGTCTGGACACCGGGGAGCTGTTTTTT. Protein product: CASSQVGGLDTGELFF.

This chain uses TRBV6-1 with TRBJ2-1, with 15 bases matching TRBD2. The J call may be faulty, since TRBJ2-7 better matches the DNA end. The CDR3 is 16 amino acids. Germline CDR1 is MNHNS and CDR2 is SASEGT. CDR3 bases: TGTGCCAGCAGTGAACCTGGACTAGCGGGAGGGTACGAGCAGTACTTC. Protein product: CASSEPGLAGGYEQYF.

This clonotype was recorded a few times. The V gene is TRBV20-1, the J gene TRBJ2-1; D call uncertain. Germline assignment: CDR1 DFQATT and CDR2 SNEGSKA (reference sequence). The CDR3 has 12 amino acids. The V gene lost 6 bases and the J gene lost 5 bases, with 11 bases spanning the gap. CDR3 sequence reads: CSAVTGNNEQFF. For the CDR3, the DNA is TGCAGTGCGGTAACTGGAAACAATGAGCAGTTCTTC.

This clonotype has just a few counts. CDR3 coding DNA: TGTGCCAGCAGCCCCCGGCGGAGCCCTGGTGAACCCCAGCATTTT. This gives the protein CASSPRRSPGEPQHF. V and J are TRBV7-2 and TRBJ1-5; D not certain. Trimming stripped 5 bases from V and 10 bases from J, with 21 bases between. This CDR3 comprises 15 residues. Germline V gene sequence: CDR1 SGHTA, CDR2 FQGNSA.

This chain connects TRBV12-3 or TRBV12-4 to TRBJ2-1; 7 bases are a match to TRBD2. V lost 7 bases, J lost 4 bases, and 10 bases stayed unmatched. This CDR3 has 15 residues. CDR3 DNA sequence: TGTGCCAGCACCCCTATGAGCGGGATATACAATGAGCAGTTCTTC. Translated, it gives CASTPMSGIYNEQFF.

This clonotype was recorded at least ten times. J is TRBJ2-7 and V is TRBV6-5; D uncertain. CDR3 length: 14 amino acids. Germline V lookup: CDR1 MNHEY, CDR2 SVGAGI. Trimming cost V 0 bases and J 9 bases, with 15 bases left between them. The CDR3 DNA is TGTGCCAGCAGTTACTCGAAGACCACCGTGGGGCAGTACTTC. Translating gives CASSYSKTTVGQYF.

This clonotype was seen a few times. The gene calls are TRBV5-1 and TRBJ1-2; the D gene is possibly TRBD1 (5 bases). Germline V gene data show CDR1 as SGHRS and CDR2 as YFSETQ. With 0 bases removed from V and 9 bases from J, the gap between germline ends came to 15 bases. The CDR3 is made up of 14 amino acids. The CDR3 is CASSLEGHPGSYTF. The CDR3, as DNA: TGCGCCAGCAGCTTGGAGGGGCACCCGGGGAGCTACACCTTC.

This clonotype has a handful of counts. The chain links TRBV4-3 to TRBJ2-7; no firm D call. V lost 2 bases to trimming and J lost 3 bases, with 8 bases between them. This CDR3 is 13 amino acids long. The germline gives CDR1 LGHNA, CDR2 YSLEER. CDR3 in amino acids: CASSQLGNYEQYF. The CDR3 region has the DNA TGCGCCAGCAGCCAACTTGGGAACTACGAGCAGTACTTC.

The sample holds a few counts of this clonotype. J is TRBJ2-1 and V is TRBV25-1, with TRBD2 as a possible D gene (5 bases). Looked up from germline, CDR1 is MGHDK and CDR2 is SYGVNS. With 4 bases removed from V and 9 bases from J, the gap between germline ends came to 16 bases. The CDR3 contains 14 residues. The CDR3 spells CASSGSLGRGEQFF. In DNA, the CDR3 is TGTGCCAGCAGTGGTTCACTAGGGCGTGGTGAGCAGTTCTTC.

The chain combines TRBV12-5 with TRBJ1-5; D might be TRBD1 (5 bases). Trimming took 0 bases from V and 1 from J, leaving 7 bases between them. The CDR3 has 15 amino acids. The germline V gene has CDR1 LGHNT and CDR2 FRNRAP. The CDR3 protein is CASGLVNRSNQPQHF. Written as DNA, the CDR3 is TGTGCTAGTGGTTTGGTAAACAGGAGCAATCAGCCCCAGCATTTT.

The V gene is TRBV7-2, the J gene TRBJ2-1; the D gene is possibly TRBD2 (6 bases). TRBJ2-7 matches the DNA end more closely, so the J call is doubtful. This CDR3 has 14 amino acids. Germline CDR1 reads SGHTA; CDR2 reads FQGNSA. The DNA of the CDR3 is TGTGCCAGCAGCTTCTCCGGGGGTCACTACGAGCAGTACTTC. It encodes CASSFSGGHYEQYF.

The chain employs TRBV28 and TRBJ2-7; 10 nucleotides align to TRBD1. The CDR3 is 15 amino acids. Germline CDR1 and CDR2: MDHEN and SYDVKM. J was trimmed by 2 bases and V by 6 bases; bases with no gene match: 7. The CDR3 DNA follows: TGTGCCAGCAGACCCCGGACAGGGGGGACCTACGAGCAGTACTTC. The encoded protein is CASRPRTGGTYEQYF.

This clonotype was seen repeatedly, ten times or more. V and J are TRBV4-2 and TRBJ1-6; 7 bases are shared with TRBD1. Trimming took 0 bases from V and 7 from J; bases not matched to a gene: 6. This CDR3 has 16 amino acids. Germline V gene data show CDR1 as LGHNA and CDR2 as YNFKEQ. CDR3 region: CASSQDRGTENSPLHF. The CDR3 nucleotides are TGTGCCAGCAGCCAAGATAGGGGGACAGAGAATTCACCCCTCCACTTT.